These 19 T cell receptor beta chains were sequenced from one sample in a study of identical twins. TCRdb ran MiXCR on the 5' RACE reads and lists one entry per CDR3 protein. The sample contains about 890,000 distinct CDR3 sequences, about 12% of which appear only once. The data also belong to a second study, concerning yellow fever vaccine responses in identical twins.

Sequenced material: PBMCs. These receptors were collected from a woman aged 18 to 35 in good health.

This rearrangement joins TRBV7-8 to TRBJ2-2, with 10 bases lining up with TRBD1. CDR3 length: 16 amino acids. V shed 8 bases and J 8 bases; nucleotides not matched to a gene: 14. The germline V gene has CDR1 SGHVS and CDR2 FQNEAQ. DNA for the CDR3: TGTGCCAGCTCATCCTACGGGGACAGGGGAGTTGGGGAGCTGTTTTTT. It yields the protein CASSSYGDRGVGELFF. Complete variable domain (other parts from reference TRBV7-8 and TRBJ2-2): GAGVSQSPRYKVAKRGQDVALRCDPISGHVSLFWYQQALGQGPEFLTYFQNEAQLDKSGLPSDRFFAERPEGSVSTLKIQRTQQEDSAVYLCASSSYGDRGVGELFFGEGSRLTVL.

This clonotype was observed many times. V gene TRBV12-3 or TRBV12-4 combines with J gene TRBJ1-5, with D hard to call. V shed 2 bases and J shed 1 base, with 12 bases lying between them. The CDR3 runs to 16 residues. This CDR3 reads CASSLRLSGSNQPQHF. The CDR3 DNA follows: TGTGCCAGCAGTTTAAGACTATCAGGAAGCAATCAGCCCCAGCATTTT.

This clonotype was counted a few times. CDR3 coding DNA: TGCAGCGTTGAGAGACAGGGGAGCTCCTACGAGCAGTACTTC. Translation: CSVERQGSSYEQYF. The V and J genes are TRBV29-1 and TRBJ2-7; TRBD1 matches 8 bases. The germline gives CDR1 SQVTM, CDR2 ANQGSEA. There are 14 residues in the CDR3. Unmatched junction bases numbered 4, after V lost 3 bases and J lost 0 bases.

V usage is TRBV5-1 and J usage is TRBJ1-4, with D possibly being TRBD1 (6 bases). In germline, CDR1 is SGHRS, CDR2 YFSETQ. The CDR3 is 16 residues long. V was clipped by 0 bases and J by 7 bases, with 16 bases between them. As DNA, the CDR3 is TGCGCCAGCAGCTTGGGGGCGGGGGCGCGCGTTGAAAAACTGTTTTTT. Translating gives CASSLGAGARVEKLFF.

This clonotype showed up just a few times. V gene TRBV6-5 combines with J gene TRBJ2-2; a weak D match, TRBD1 (5 bases). The CDR3 runs 15 residues. Germline V gene sequence: CDR1 MNHEY, CDR2 SVGAGI. Trimming took off 2 bases at V and 5 bases at J, with 12 bases between the two ends. The CDR3 is CASSYPGHRTGELFF. Here the CDR3 DNA reads TGTGCCAGCAGTTACCCCGGACACCGGACCGGGGAGCTGTTTTTT.

This clonotype was found a few times. This chain links TRBV6-1 with TRBJ2-5; D is perhaps TRBD2 (6 bases). Trimming took 5 bases from V and 2 from J, leaving 15 bases between them. The germline CDR1 and CDR2 sequences are MNHNS and SASEGT. The CDR3 totals 15 residues. The CDR3 DNA follows: TGTGCCAGCAGTCCACAACGTGCGGGGCAAGAGACCCAGTACTTC. Amino acid sequence: CASSPQRAGQETQYF.

The chain is built from TRBV5-4 and TRBJ2-6; D is possibly TRBD1 (6 bases). The germline V gene encodes CDR1 SGHNT and CDR2 YYREEE (reference sequence). V lost 0 bases, J lost 1 base, and 17 bases lay in between. The CDR3 length is 19 residues. The CDR3 protein is CASSLDAGTTKSGANVLTF. The CDR3 DNA reads as TGTGCCAGCAGCTTGGATGCCGGGACAACGAAATCTGGGGCCAACGTCCTGACTTTC.

The gene calls are TRBV24-1 and TRBJ2-2; weak D call: TRBD2 (5 bases). CDR1 KGHDR and CDR2 SFDVKD come from the germline V gene. The CDR3 is 17 residues long. V was cut by 2 bases and J by 4 bases, with 16 bases left in between. CDR3 in amino acids: CATSDSRLGVPTGELFF. In DNA form, the CDR3 reads TGTGCCACCAGTGATTCTAGGCTCGGGGTCCCCACCGGGGAGCTGTTTTTT.

In this sample, this clonotype turned up a few times. The chain links TRBV6-4 to TRBJ1-2; possibly TRBD1 for D (6 bases). Trimming removed 3 bases from V and 3 bases from J, with 14 bases in between. Germline loops: CDR1 MRHNA, CDR2 SNTAGT. The CDR3 sequence is 15 residues long. The CDR3 DNA reads TGTGCCAGCAGTGAAAATCCACAGGGTCACTATGGCTACACCTTC. As protein: CASSENPQGHYGYTF.

This clonotype showed up many times. The V and J genes are TRBV20-1 and TRBJ2-3; 12 nucleotides match TRBD2. V shed 6 bases and J 6 bases; nucleotides not matched to a gene: 10. CDR3 length equals 15 residues. CDR1 and CDR2 from the germline V gene are DFQATT and SNEGSKA (reference sequence). The CDR3 DNA follows: TGCAGTGCCCCAAGCACTAGCGGGGGGACTGATACGCAGTATTTT. This translates into CSAPSTSGGTDTQYF.

The chain is built from TRBV7-9 and TRBJ1-2, with D perhaps TRBD1 (6 bases). The V and J ends lost 5 bases and 5 bases respectively, with 21 bases between them. This CDR3 region has 16 residues. CDR1 SEHNR and CDR2 FQNEAQ come from the germline V gene (reference sequence). The CDR3 sequence is CASSQTYRDAGYGYTF. As DNA, the CDR3 is TGTGCCAGCAGCCAAACGTACAGGGATGCGGGGTATGGCTACACCTTC.

At least ten counts were recorded for this clonotype. CDR3 in amino acids: CASSGPQSFNQPQHF. The CDR3 region has the DNA TGTGCCAGCAGTGGTCCACAGAGCTTTAATCAGCCCCAGCATTTT. The chain couples TRBV6-1 to TRBJ1-5; D is unresolved. The germline gives CDR1 MNHNS, CDR2 SASEGT. CDR3 length equals 15 residues. V lost 4 bases, J lost 4 bases, and 14 bases lay in between.

This chain joins TRBV10-3 and TRBJ2-7, with TRBD2 identical over 11 bases. Per the germline V gene, CDR1 is ENHRY and CDR2 is SYGVKD. The CDR3 contains 15 residues. Trimming took 2 bases from V and 6 from J; bases not matched to a gene: 6. CDR3 protein: CAISEKLAGVREQYF. CDR3 coding DNA: TGTGCCATCAGTGAGAAACTAGCGGGAGTGCGCGAGCAGTACTTC.

V usage is TRBV20-1 and J usage is TRBJ1-2; the D is unclear. CDR1 is DFQATT and CDR2 is SNEGSKA in the germline V gene (reference sequence). V lost 3 bases and J lost 4, with 12 bases in between. The CDR3 extends over 13 amino acids. This CDR3 reads CSASRRGTYGYTF. The CDR3 region has the DNA TGCAGTGCTAGCAGACGAGGCACCTATGGCTACACCTTC.

The genes are TRBV24-1 and TRBJ1-1; D call uncertain. The CDR3 is 13 residues long. Trimming removed 8 bases at V and 4 bases at J, with 13 bases between. Looked up from germline, CDR1 is KGHDR and CDR2 is SFDVKD. The CDR3 nucleotides are TGTGCCACCACTGCCGGACGACTCACTGAAGCTTTCTTT. Translating it yields CATTAGRLTEAFF.

This clonotype was picked up a small number of times. CDR3 in amino acids: CASSPDVGEQYF. The CDR3 DNA sequence: TGTGCCAGCAGCCCAGATGTGGGGGAGCAGTACTTC. J is TRBJ2-7 and V is TRBV3-1, with no clear D. Trimming left V 4 bases short and J 7 bases short, with 11 bases between. CDR1 is LGHDT, CDR2 YNNKEL, per germline (reference sequence). The CDR3 is made up of 12 amino acids.

V and J are TRBV27 and TRBJ2-1, with 15 bases aligning to TRBD2. The ends lost 6 bases at V and 4 bases at J; junction bases unmatched: 7. The CDR3 runs 17 residues. CDR1 is MNHEY and CDR2 is SMNVEV in the germline V gene (reference sequence). The CDR3 bases are TGTGCCAGCAGCCGATGGACTAGCGGGGGGGGGTACAATGAGCAGTTCTTC. Protein product: CASSRWTSGGGYNEQFF.

V and J are TRBV19 and TRBJ1-5; TRBD1 is a possible D gene (6 bases). The germline CDR1 and CDR2 sequences are LNHDA and SQIVND (reference sequence). The V gene lost 7 bases and the J gene lost 0 bases, with 13 bases spanning the gap. This CDR3 is 15 amino acids long. The CDR3 DNA sequence: TGTGCCAGTATCAAGGACAGCAATAGCAATCAGCCCCAGCATTTT. Protein: CASIKDSNSNQPQHF.

This clonotype appeared once. A read error may explain this, as a much larger clone is one base away. This chain links TRBV9 with TRBJ2-3; no clear D gene. The CDR3 totals 16 residues. Looked up from germline, CDR1 is SGDLS and CDR2 is YYNGEE. In nucleotides, the CDR3 is TGTGCCAGCACCCCCAAGCTGGATCGTGGCACAGATATGCAGTATTTT. It codes for CASTPKLDRGTDMQYF.